The 2 T cell receptor beta chains below come from one sample, sequenced in a study of molecular identifiers for immune sequencing clone quantification. TCRdb fed the PCR reads into MiXCR, producing one record per CDR3 protein. The data show hundreds of thousands of distinct CDR3 sequences, about a quarter seen once. The sample comprised naive CD8+ T cells from blood, with Jurkat cell RNA spiked in. The sample's subset: FACS-sorted CD8+CD4-CCR7+CD45RA+ naive T cells. The receptors derive from a human donor in good health. Some libraries in this study had Jurkat cell RNA spiked in.

This sequence joins TRBV3-1 and TRBJ2-7; the match to TRBD2 covers 10 bases. The CDR3 has 14 residues. J lost 4 bases, V lost 4 bases, and 4 bases had no gene match. Germline values: CDR1 LGHDT, CDR2 YNNKEL (reference sequence). CDR3 protein: CASSPAAGGYEQYF. CDR3 sequence (DNA): TGTGCCAGCAGCCCCGCAGCGGGAGGGTACGAGCAGTACTTC.

This clonotype has a count of ten or more. V gene TRBV5-4 combines with J gene TRBJ2-7; weak D call: TRBD2 (5 bases). V lost 4 bases and J 2 bases, leaving 13 bases between the germline ends. The CDR3 runs to 14 residues. CDR1 is SGHNT and CDR2 is YYREEE in the germline V gene (reference sequence). In DNA, the CDR3 is TGTGCCAGCAGCCCGACGGGGAAAACCTACGAGCAGTACTTC. This encodes CASSPTGKTYEQYF.